This is a list of T cell receptor beta chains from one sample in a study of regulatory T cells in long-lasting Graves disease. TCRdb independently ran MiXCR on the multiplex PCR reads; one entry per CDR3 protein. Among over 250,000 distinct CDR3 sequences, 20% to 25% were seen once, and the ten largest hold roughly 50%. The sequences come from peripheral blood mononuclear cells (PBMCs), collected when the disease was refractory, from a patient treated with antithyroid drugs. These receptors originate from a female donor with Graves disease. CDR3s include the opening cysteine and the closing phenylalanine or tryptophan. The order of the fields is D gene, V gene, clone size, J gene, CDR3 DNA, CDR3 protein. The D gene is left open where the match is weak. Where a row states a size, it is once, few, many or the class of an expanded clone; other rows omit it.

.	TRBV19	many	TRBJ2-7	TGTGCCAGCGGCACTTACGAGCAGTACTTC	CASGTYEQYF
TRBD1	TRBV30	.	TRBJ2-4	TGTGCCTGGAGTTTCCCAGGGGGAAGGGGAAACATTCAGTACTTC	CAWSFPGGRGNIQYF
TRBD1	TRBV28	many	TRBJ2-2	TGTGCCAGCAGACAGGGGACCGAGACCGGGGAGCTGTTTTTT	CASRQGTETGELFF
TRBD2	TRBV6-2/TRBV6-3	.	TRBJ2-7	TGTGCCAGCCGGCGGGAGGGTACCTACGAGCAGTACTTC	CASRREGTYEQYF
.	TRBV6-5	.	TRBJ2-5	TGTGCCAGCAGTTACATTGGGAGCGAGGAGACCCAGTACTTC	CASSYIGSEETQYF
TRBD1	TRBV28	many	TRBJ1-1	TGTGCCAGCAGTCCGGGGACAGGAACTGAAGCTTTCTTT	CASSPGTGTEAFF
.	TRBV28	once	TRBJ2-5	TGTGCCAGCAGTTTTCGTGGGACTGGGGAGACCCAGTACTTC	CASSFRGTGETQYF
.	TRBV11-2	many	TRBJ2-7	TGTGCCAGCAGCTTATTGACAGGCCCCTACGAGCAGTACTTC	CASSLLTGPYEQYF
.	TRBV6-2/TRBV6-3	few	TRBJ2-7	TGTGCCAGCAGTTACGTTGTGGGTTCGTTCTACGAGCAGTACTTC	CASSYVVGSFYEQYF
.	TRBV29-1	.	TRBJ1-1	TGCAGCGTTGGACCCACAGGGAACACTGAAGCTTCCTTT	CSVGPTGNTEASF
.	TRBV7-2	many	TRBJ2-5	TGTGCCAGCAGCTTCACGGACGGCGGGGCCCCTTACTTC	CASSFTDGGAPYF
TRBD1	TRBV5-6	many	TRBJ1-4	TGTGCCAGCAGCAGTACAGGGGGAACTAATGAAAAACTGTTTTTT	CASSSTGGTNEKLFF
TRBD2	TRBV2	few	TRBJ2-5	TGTGCCAGCACGCGGACACTAGCGGGAGCGGAGACCCAGTACTTC	CASTRTLAGAETQYF
.	TRBV7-2	many	TRBJ2-7	TGTGCCAGCAGCCCACTATACTACGAGCAGTACTTC	CASSPLYYEQYF
TRBD1	TRBV6-1	once	TRBJ1-5	TGTGCCAGCACCAAGGAGGGGGCGTATAGCAATCAGCCCCAGCATTTT	CASTKEGAYSNQPQHF
.	TRBV7-3	.	TRBJ2-1	TGTGCCAGCAGCCCCGAGCGGGCCTACGATGAGCAGTTCTTC	CASSPERAYDEQFF
TRBD1	TRBV30	few	TRBJ2-2	TGTGCCTGGAGTGCCGGACAGGGGGGCGGGGAGCTGTTTTTT	CAWSAGQGGGELFF
.	TRBV20-1	few	TRBJ2-6	TGCAGTGCTAGAGTTTGGGGGGACTCTGGGGCCAACGTCCTGACTTTC	CSARVWGDSGANVLTF
TRBD1	TRBV2	many	TRBJ1-2	TGTGCCAGCAGTGTCGACAGGGACTATGGCTACACCTTC	CASSVDRDYGYTF
.	TRBV6-2/TRBV6-3	few	TRBJ1-2	TGTGCCAGCAGTTACGATGGCCTCGGCGGCTATGGCTACACCTTC	CASSYDGLGGYGYTF
.	TRBV11-2	many	TRBJ1-5	TGTGCCAGCAGCTTATCGGGGGGCGATCAGCCCCAGCATTTT	CASSLSGGDQPQHF
TRBD2	TRBV3-1	many	TRBJ2-5	TGTGCCAGCAGCCCTGTGAGTTCGGGGGGGTCAGAGACCCAGTACTTC	CASSPVSSGGSETQYF